These 4 T cell receptor beta chains came from one sample sequenced in a study of T cell changes during pregnancy in multiple sclerosis. The protocol was immunoSEQ multiplex PCR, while the TCRdb copy is restricted to in-frame clones and leaves out a portion. This table has 49,000 or so clones, 92% appearing once. Material: CD4+ T cells from peripheral blood mononuclear cells, obtained in the second trimester of pregnancy. Receptors originate from a female donor in good health, enrolled as a control in a pregnancy study.

The gene calls are TRBV12-2 and TRBJ2-1; TRBD2, the D gene given by the table, was not confirmed from the DNA. TRBV12-2 represents a pseudogene. This CDR3 has 17 residues. CDR3 nucleotide sequence: TGTGCAAGTCGCTTAGACTCAGACTGCCCCTCCTACAATGAGCAGTTCTTC. It translates to CASRLDSDCPSYNEQFF.

V is TRBV5-1 and J is TRBJ2-2; D is ambiguous. The CDR3 contains 16 residues. V lost 0 bases and J lost 0, with 9 bases in between. Per the germline V gene, CDR1 is SGHRS and CDR2 is YFSETQ. The CDR3 coding sequence is TGCGCCAGCAGCTTGGACGTACCAGCGAACACCGGGGAGCTGTTTTTT. Protein sequence: CASSLDVPANTGELFF.

This sequence joins TRBV30 and TRBJ1-6; D might be TRBD1 (6 bases). The germline V gene encodes CDR1 GTSNPN and CDR2 SVGIG (reference sequence). V was pared by 4 bases and J by 8 bases, with 18 bases between. The CDR3 has 15 residues. The CDR3 region has the DNA TGTGCCTGGAATTCAAAATCAGGACAGTATTCACCCCTCCACTTT. Encoded protein: CAWNSKSGQYSPLHF.

This chain joins TRBV6-6 and TRBJ1-4; unclear D gene. Deletions cut 0 bases from V and 8 bases from J, with 10 bases between. This CDR3 has 14 amino acids. Germline CDR1 MNHNY, CDR2 SVGAGI (reference sequence). The CDR3 sequence is CASSYSRTAEKLFF. The CDR3 region has the DNA TGTGCCAGCAGTTACTCTAGAACCGCCGAAAAACTGTTTTTT.